Listed below are T cell receptor beta chains from one sample, sequenced in a study of cytomegalovirus exposure and HLA in healthy donors. Clones were read by immunoSEQ multiplex PCR, and TCRdb kept only the in-frame ones, dropping some. The sample has around 44,000 clones. The specimen sequenced was PBMCs. These receptors all stem from a male donor in good health and CMV-seropositive. Both conserved end residues are part of each CDR3. A D gene is named only where the DNA matches it firmly.

V	length	J	D	CDR3	DNA
TRBV11-2	13	TRBJ1-2	.	CASTLLAGLGYTF	TGTGCCAGCACCCTACTAGCAGGGTTGGGCTACACCTTC
TRBV7-3	13	TRBJ1-2	.	CASSQTGGEGYTF	TGTGCCAGCAGCCAAACGGGGGGAGAGGGCTACACCTTC
TRBV6-5	15	TRBJ1-1	TRBD1	CASSYAGTERTEAFF	TGTGCCAGCAGTTACGCCGGGACAGAAAGGACTGAAGCTTTCTTT
TRBV18	13	TRBJ2-7	.	CASSLTESYEQYF	TGTGCCAGCTCACTTACTGAGTCCTACGAGCAGTACTTC
TRBV15	14	TRBJ1-6	.	CATSRVPGNSPLHF	TGTGCCACCAGCAGAGTTCCCGGGAACTCACCCCTCCACTTT
TRBV9	14	TRBJ2-2	TRBD2	CASSVAGGPGELFF	TGTGCCAGCAGCGTTGCGGGGGGGCCCGGGGAGCTGTTTTTT
TRBV4-2	15	TRBJ2-5	TRBD2	CASSQGGGGAETQYF	TGTGCCAGCAGCCAAGGTGGCGGGGGGGCTGAGACCCAGTACTTC
TRBV7-8	19	TRBJ2-3	TRBD1	CASSFDWVRQGGNTDTQYF	TGTGCCAGCAGCTTCGACTGGGTCAGACAGGGGGGAAACACAGATACGCAGTATTTT
TRBV5-5	14	TRBJ1-2	.	CASSLSTTDYGYTF	TGTGCCAGCAGCTTGTCCACGACAGATTATGGCTACACCTTC
TRBV27	14	TRBJ2-3	TRBD2	CASSPGLAADTQYF	TGTGCCAGCAGTCCGGGACTAGCGGCAGATACGCAGTATTTT
TRBV10-3	15	TRBJ1-1	.	CAISVAGGDGGKAFF	TGTGCCATCAGTGTCGCCGGCGGCGATGGAGGGAAAGCTTTCTTT
TRBV7-3	15	TRBJ2-1	.	CASSSTTVSYNEQFF	TGTGCCAGCAGCTCCACGACAGTTTCCTACAATGAGCAGTTCTTC
TRBV5-6	15	TRBJ1-5	.	CASSLARHGNQPQHF	TGTGCCAGCAGCTTGGCCCGTCACGGTAATCAGCCCCAGCATTTT
TRBV2	15	TRBJ1-5	TRBD1	CASSEPGTGIQPQHF	TGTGCCAGCAGTGAACCCGGGACAGGGATCCAGCCCCAGCATTTT
TRBV29-1	17	TRBJ1-1	.	CSVDTRGGREVTGEAFF	TGCAGCGTTGACACCCGCGGGGGGCGCGAGGTGACCGGTGAAGCTTTCTTT
TRBV27	13	TRBJ1-2	TRBD1	CASRTTGVDGYTF	TGTGCCAGCAGAACGACAGGGGTGGATGGCTACACCTTC
TRBV13	24	TRBJ1-2	TRBD1	CASSLGQGIVSPGLGRETNYGYTF	TGTGCCAGCAGCTTAGGACAGGGGATCGTCTCTCCCGGATTGGGGCGGGAAACTAACTATGGCTACACCTTC
TRBV20-1	11	TRBJ2-1	.	CSAGPTNEQFF	TGCAGTGCGGGCCCTACCAATGAGCAGTTCTTC
TRBV13	14	TRBJ1-2	TRBD1	CASSHGQANYGYTF	TGTGCCAGCAGCCACGGACAGGCGAACTATGGCTACACCTTC
TRBV7-8	16	TRBJ2-1	TRBD2	CASSRTSGGAIGEQFF	TGTGCCAGCAGCAGGACTAGCGGGGGGGCGATTGGGGAGCAGTTCTTC
TRBV6-1	15	TRBJ1-3	.	CASSESRASGNTIYF	TGTGCCAGCAGTGAAAGCAGGGCCTCTGGAAACACCATATATTTT